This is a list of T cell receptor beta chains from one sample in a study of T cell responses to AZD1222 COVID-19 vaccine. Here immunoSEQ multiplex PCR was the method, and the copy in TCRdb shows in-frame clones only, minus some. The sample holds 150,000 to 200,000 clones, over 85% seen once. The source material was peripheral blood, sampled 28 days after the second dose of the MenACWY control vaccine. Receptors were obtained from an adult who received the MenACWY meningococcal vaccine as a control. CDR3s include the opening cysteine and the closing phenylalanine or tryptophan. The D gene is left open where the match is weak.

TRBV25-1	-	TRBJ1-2	TGTGCCGGCAGTGAAAGGGTAACAGGGATCAATGGCTACACCTTC	CAGSERVTGINGYTF
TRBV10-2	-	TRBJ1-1	TGCGCCAGCAGTGGGTTCGGTGGCACTGAAGCTTTCTTT	CASSGFGGTEAFF
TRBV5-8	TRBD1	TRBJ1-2	TGTGCCAGCAGCAGGGACAGGGCAGCCTATGGCTACACCTTC	CASSRDRAAYGYTF
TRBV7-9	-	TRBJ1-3	TGTGCCAGCAGCTTTTTCCCCCGGGACTCTGGAAACACCATATATTTT	CASSFFPRDSGNTIYF
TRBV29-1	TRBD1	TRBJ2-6	TGCAGCGCTGGGACAGTGAGCTCTGGGGCCAACGTCCTGACTTTC	CSAGTVSSGANVLTF
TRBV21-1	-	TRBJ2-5	TGTGCCAGCAGCAAAATCCCCGAGGGGCGGAGGGGAGAGACCCAGTACTTC	CASSKIPEGRRGETQYF
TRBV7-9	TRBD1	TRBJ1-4	TGTGCCAGCAGCCCTAGACAGGGGTTTGATGAAAAACTGTTTTTT	CASSPRQGFDEKLFF
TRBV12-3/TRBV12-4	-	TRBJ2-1	TGTGCCAGCAGCTACACCCCCCATGAGCAGTTCTTC	CASSYTPHEQFF
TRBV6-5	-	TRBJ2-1	TGTGCCAGCAGTTACTGGGATGAGCAGTTCTTC	CASSYWDEQFF
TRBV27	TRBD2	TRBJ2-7	TGTGCCAGCAGTCTGGGGGGGAGAGACGAGCAGTACTTC	CASSLGGRDEQYF
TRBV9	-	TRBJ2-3	TGTGCCAGCAGCCAGGCAGATACGCAGTATTTT	CASSQADTQYF
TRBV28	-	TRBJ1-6	TGTGCCAGCAGATCGGGGGGGACATCCATTAATTCACCCCTCCACTTT	CASRSGGTSINSPLHF
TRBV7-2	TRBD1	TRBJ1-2	TGTGCCAGCAGCACGGACAGGGGCCCCTATGGCTACACCTTC	CASSTDRGPYGYTF
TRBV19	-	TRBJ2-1	TGTGCCAGTAGTAGACCGGGACTGGCCTACAATGAGCAGTTCTTC	CASSRPGLAYNEQFF
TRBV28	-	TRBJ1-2	TGTGCCAGCAGTTTGAACGTCGGCGGCTACACCTTC	CASSLNVGGYTF
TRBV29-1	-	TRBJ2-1	TGCAGCGTTGGATCTAGTTCTACCTACAATGAGCAGTTCTTC	CSVGSSSTYNEQFF
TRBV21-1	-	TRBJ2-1	TGTGCCAGCAGCAAAGCTTGTAACGGGACTAGCAGTTACAATGAGCAGTTCTTC	CASSKACNGTSSYNEQFF